A selection of T cell receptor beta chains follows, all from one sample in a study of cytotoxic CD8 clonotypes in ibrutinib-treated CLL. Here immunoSEQ multiplex PCR was the method, and the copy in TCRdb shows in-frame clones only, minus some. The profile covers about 68,000 clones, with less than 95% appearing a single time and 3.1% taken by the ten largest. Sequencing was performed on PBMCs, taken after 12 months of ibrutinib treatment. Receptor source: a human donor with chronic lymphocytic leukemia. Both conserved end residues are part of each CDR3. D genes are given only for firm matches. Clone size appears in some rows only: once, few, many, or a class for an expanded clone.

abundance: once
len: 14
j_gene: TRBJ1-4
v_gene: TRBV6-5
d_gene: TRBD1
CDR3aa: CASTGQGAGEKLFF
CDR3nt: TGTGCCAGCACCGGACAGGGGGCGGGGGAAAAACTGTTTTTT

abundance: NA
len: 13
j_gene: TRBJ1-4
v_gene: TRBV19
d_gene: NA
CDR3aa: CASRPGGNEKLFF
CDR3nt: TGTGCCAGTAGACCCGGCGGGAATGAAAAACTGTTTTTT

abundance: NA
len: 16
j_gene: TRBJ2-2
v_gene: TRBV28
d_gene: NA
CDR3aa: CASSPLPGRATGELFF
CDR3nt: TGTGCCAGCAGTCCCCTACCGGGGAGAGCCACCGGGGAGCTGTTTTTT

abundance: NA
len: 15
j_gene: TRBJ2-2
v_gene: TRBV2
d_gene: NA
CDR3aa: CASSEGPTNTGELFF
CDR3nt: TGTGCCAGCAGTGAAGGTCCTACTAACACCGGGGAGCTGTTTTTT

abundance: once
len: 16
j_gene: TRBJ2-7
v_gene: TRBV11-2
d_gene: TRBD2
CDR3aa: CASSLDPQRELHEQYF
CDR3nt: TGTGCCAGCAGCTTAGATCCCCAGCGGGAGTTGCACGAGCAGTACTTC

abundance: NA
len: 14
j_gene: TRBJ1-1
v_gene: TRBV6-1
d_gene: NA
CDR3aa: CASSEGAGTTEAFF
CDR3nt: TGTGCCAGCAGTGAAGGGGCAGGGACTACTGAAGCTTTCTTT

abundance: once
len: 15
j_gene: TRBJ2-7
v_gene: TRBV4-3
d_gene: NA
CDR3aa: CASSQDSPPGNEQYF
CDR3nt: TGCGCCAGCAGCCAAGATTCACCGCCTGGAAACGAGCAGTACTTC

abundance: NA
len: 12
j_gene: TRBJ1-1
v_gene: TRBV2
d_gene: NA
CDR3aa: CASRGEPSEAFF
CDR3nt: TGTGCCAGTAGGGGCGAGCCCAGTGAAGCTTTCTTT

abundance: NA
len: 16
j_gene: TRBJ2-1
v_gene: TRBV2
d_gene: TRBD2
CDR3aa: CASRATWIAGGNEQFF
CDR3nt: TGTGCCAGCAGGGCTACCTGGATAGCGGGAGGCAATGAGCAGTTCTTC

abundance: NA
len: 13
j_gene: TRBJ2-3
v_gene: TRBV7-7
d_gene: NA
CDR3aa: CASSFVSTDTQYF
CDR3nt: TGTGCCAGCAGCTTCGTTAGCACAGATACGCAGTATTTT

abundance: NA
len: 15
j_gene: TRBJ1-2
v_gene: TRBV11-2
d_gene: NA
CDR3aa: CASSLDRDPRYGYTF
CDR3nt: TGTGCCAGCAGCTTAGATCGGGACCCGCGTTATGGCTACACCTTC

abundance: NA
len: 14
j_gene: TRBJ2-3
v_gene: TRBV18
d_gene: NA
CDR3aa: CASSPAVGADTQYF
CDR3nt: TGTGCCAGCTCACCTGCGGTCGGGGCAGATACGCAGTATTTT

abundance: NA
len: 16
j_gene: TRBJ2-1
v_gene: TRBV19
d_gene: TRBD2
CDR3aa: CASSTGLAGGNNEQFF
CDR3nt: TGTGCCAGTAGTACCGGACTAGCGGGAGGCAACAATGAGCAGTTCTTC

abundance: NA
len: 15
j_gene: TRBJ2-7
v_gene: TRBV6-1
d_gene: NA
CDR3aa: CASNLFSEKMYEQYF
CDR3nt: TGTGCCAGCAACCTCTTCAGCGAGAAGATGTACGAGCAGTACTTC

abundance: once
len: 13
j_gene: TRBJ2-7
v_gene: TRBV29-1
d_gene: NA
CDR3aa: CSVETGYPYEQYF
CDR3nt: TGCAGCGTTGAAACAGGGTACCCCTACGAGCAGTACTTC

abundance: NA
len: 15
j_gene: TRBJ1-5
v_gene: TRBV27
d_gene: NA
CDR3aa: CASSLVRPRNQPQHF
CDR3nt: TGTGCCAGCAGTTTAGTCAGACCTAGGAATCAGCCCCAGCATTTT

abundance: once
len: 14
j_gene: TRBJ2-3
v_gene: TRBV7-2
d_gene: NA
CDR3aa: CASKGGYLTDTQYF
CDR3nt: TGTGCCAGCAAGGGCGGGTACCTCACAGATACGCAGTATTTT

abundance: NA
len: 13
j_gene: TRBJ2-3
v_gene: TRBV28
d_gene: NA
CDR3aa: CASIRGSTDTQYF
CDR3nt: TGTGCCAGCATCCGGGGTAGCACAGATACGCAGTATTTT

abundance: NA
len: 16
j_gene: TRBJ2-1
v_gene: TRBV6-5
d_gene: TRBD1
CDR3aa: CASSYGGTGNGYEQFF
CDR3nt: TGTGCCAGCAGTTACGGCGGGACAGGGAATGGCTATGAGCAGTTCTTC

abundance: NA
len: 14
j_gene: TRBJ1-1
v_gene: TRBV7-8
d_gene: NA
CDR3aa: CASAIGTLNTEAFF
CDR3nt: TGTGCCAGTGCCATCGGGACGCTGAACACTGAAGCTTTCTTT